This TCR beta chain is from a study of T cells after posttransplantation cyclophosphamide. Study results and caveats: Donor CD8+ memory clones often dominated recipient blood repertoires at later times. Recipient CMV seropositivity and CMV reactivation strongly tracked TRB clonality. Blood and skin or GI T cell repertoires showed limited TRB overlap.

Sampled 1 year posttransplant, controls received myeloablative marrow transplants, methotrexate and a calcineurin inhibitor. V lost 0 bases, J lost 4 bases, and 9 bases stayed unmatched. This CDR3 is built from 17 residues. Per the germline V gene, CDR1 is LGHNA and CDR2 is YNFKEQ. The method was immunoSEQ multiplex PCR; TCRdb's version includes in-frame clones alone and lacks a portion of them. The sample has about 20,000 clones, more than 80% seen once; the top ten hold under 9.5%. Concerning this clone: The antigen is unknown.

V and J are TRBV4-2 and TRBJ2-5; 9 nucleotides match TRBD2. This TCR came from a female patient between 50 and 59 years old who received an allogeneic stem cell transplant from an unrelated donor, was CMV-positive, and had chronic GVHD only. The T cells may partly be graft donor cells. The sample was PBMCs, taken after an allogeneic stem cell transplant with a calcineurin inhibitor and methotrexate. CDR3 coding DNA: TGTGCCAGCAGCCAAGATCGGATAGCGGGAGTAGGAGAGACCCAGTACTTC. Its protein product is CASSQDRIAGVGETQYF.